This T cell receptor (beta chain) is drawn from a study of blood T cell repertoires in COVID-19. Study-level information: The United States, Italy and Spain provided the acute and convalescent COVID-19 samples. T cells, B-cell-depleted T cells, or PBMCs supplied cDNA or gDNA.

Assay used: immunoSEQ multiplex PCR; TCRdb lists only in-frame clones, some missing. The sample consists of around 29,000 clones, 80% to 90% of them appearing once. The CDR3 contains 13 residues. Trimming at V came to 6 bases and at J to 7 bases, leaving 7 bases not matched to a gene. The source of this sequence is a man in his 60s with acute or convalescent COVID-19. The sequenced sample was peripheral blood. V gene TRBV12-3 or TRBV12-4 combines with J gene TRBJ1-2, with 8 bases identical to TRBD1. The CDR3 sequence: CASSLDRVGGYTF. CDR3 DNA: TGTGCCAGCAGCCTGGACAGGGTTGGTGGCTACACCTTC.